What follows are 27 T cell receptor beta chains derived from one specimen sequenced in a study of cytomegalovirus exposure and HLA in healthy donors (dated by TCRdb to about 2017). Library creation used the immunoSEQ multiplex PCR assay. A mixture of 60 forward primers for TCR Vbeta segments and 13 reverse primers for TCR Jbeta segments was used in the multiplex PCR. TCRdb carries this immuneACCESS record with in-frame sequences only. Its versions omit some clonotypes, under half of them owing to an unresolved V gene in the studies checked, with the rest unexplained. This sample has some 98,000 clones in its table, and roughly 76% of those were observed once. Of the sample, less than 2.5% falls within the top ten clones. Sequencing was carried out using PBMCs. All receptors derive from a man aged 45-65 years in good health and CMV-seronegative.

This chain connects TRBV11-2 to TRBJ2-5; 10 bases fit TRBD1. The J call may be in error: the DNA end matches TRBJ2-7 better. Germline CDR1 is SGHAT and CDR2 is FQNNGV. The CDR3 has 15 amino acids. The CDR3 protein is CASSSRDRGRYEQYF. DNA of the CDR3: TGTGCCAGCAGCTCAAGGGACAGGGGCCGCTACGAGCAGTACTTC.

This clone was counted once. This chain joins TRBV5-6 and TRBJ2-1; 9 bases line up with TRBD2. CDR1 and CDR2 from the germline V gene are SGHDT and YYEEEE. This CDR3 comprises 16 residues. J was trimmed by 0 bases and V by 6 bases; bases with no gene match: 7. DNA of the CDR3: TGTGCCAGCATCTATGGTAGCGGGAGCTCCTACAATGAGCAGTTCTTC. This codes for CASIYGSGSSYNEQFF.

The genes are TRBV9 and TRBJ1-1, with D tentatively TRBD1 (5 bases). Trimming cost V 3 bases and J 1 base, with 10 bases left between them. CDR1 and CDR2 (germline): SGDLS, YYNGEE. This CDR3 comprises 14 residues. The DNA of the CDR3 is TGTGCCAGCAGCGGAACAAGGGGGAACACTGAAGCTTTCTTT. This translates into CASSGTRGNTEAFF.

A few counts support this clone. V and J are TRBV6-1 and TRBJ1-4; D remains ambiguous. CDR1 and CDR2 from the germline V gene are MNHNS and SASEGT. Trimming cost V 2 bases and J 4 bases, with 8 bases left between them. CDR3 length equals 14 residues. The CDR3 coding sequence is TGTGCCAGCAGTGAATCGGGGATTAATGAAAAACTGTTTTTT. Its translation: CASSESGINEKLFF.

This clone is a singleton in its sample. The chain carries TRBV4-3 and TRBJ2-1; 10 bases are a match to TRBD2. J lost 6 bases, V lost 0 bases, and 8 bases had no gene match. The CDR3 runs 17 residues. Germline CDR1 reads LGHNA; CDR2 reads YSLEER. CDR3: CASSQETLAGRTNEQFF. In DNA, the CDR3 is TGCGCCAGCAGCCAAGAAACACTAGCGGGGCGCACCAATGAGCAGTTCTTC.

The rearrangement joins TRBV28 to TRBJ2-7; TRBD1 matches 8 bases. Germline CDR1 and CDR2: MDHEN and SYDVKM. This CDR3 has 15 amino acids. V dropped 5 bases and J dropped 4; count of bases not matched to a gene: 10. The CDR3 region is CASSPPDRGRYEQYF. CDR3 DNA sequence: TGTGCCAGCAGTCCGCCTGACAGGGGCAGGTACGAGCAGTACTTC.

The chain joins TRBV28 to TRBJ1-4; 11 nucleotides line up with TRBD1. Germline V gene data show CDR1 as MDHEN and CDR2 as SYDVKM. The CDR3 covers 15 residues. V lost 4 bases, J lost 8 bases, and 6 bases stayed unmatched. The CDR3 sequence: CASSSGDRGGEKLFF. The CDR3 DNA is TGTGCCAGCAGTTCGGGGGACAGGGGGGGCGAAAAACTGTTTTTT.

This clone was counted many times. The chain links TRBV14 to TRBJ2-3, with 7 nucleotides matching TRBD2. The germline gives CDR1 SGHDN, CDR2 FVKESK. With V trimmed by 4 bases and J by 4 bases, 8 bases remained unmatched. This CDR3 comprises 15 residues. The DNA for the CDR3 is TGTGCCAGCAGCCGAAATGCGGGAGTCGCAGATACGCAGTATTTT. Residues: CASSRNAGVADTQYF.

The chain links TRBV11-3 to TRBJ2-2, with D perhaps TRBD1 (7 bases). Per germline, CDR1 SGHNT and CDR2 YENEEA. The CDR3 is 19 residues long. Trimming took off 0 bases at V and 3 bases at J, with 20 bases between the two ends. The CDR3 region is CASSLDSPFQGGYTGELFF. CDR3 coding DNA: TGTGCCAGCAGCTTAGACTCTCCGTTTCAGGGGGGCTACACCGGGGAGCTGTTTTTT.

The rearrangement joins TRBV7-2 to TRBJ2-7; D possibly corresponds to TRBD2 (7 bases). Germline V gene data show CDR1 as SGHTA and CDR2 as FQGNSA. CDR3 length: 16 residues. V was trimmed by 4 bases and J by 7 bases, leaving 23 bases between them. The CDR3 region is CASSSVGRGPAREQYF. The CDR3 DNA is TGTGCCAGCAGCTCCGTGGGGCGGGGGCCGGCACGGGAGCAGTACTTC.

The chain has TRBV4-1 and TRBJ2-7; D possibly corresponds to TRBD1 (6 bases). The germline gives CDR1 MGHRA, CDR2 YSYEKL. CDR3 size: 15 residues. The V and J ends lost 1 base and 5 bases respectively, with 15 bases between them. CDR3 amino acids: CASSQAGQGYHEQYF. Here the CDR3 DNA reads TGCGCCAGCAGCCAAGCCGGCCAGGGGTACCACGAGCAGTACTTC.

CDR3 amino acids: CASSLFSSYEQYF. The CDR3 nucleotides are TGTGCCAGCAGTTTATTCTCCTCCTACGAGCAGTACTTC. The genes are TRBV27 and TRBJ2-5; D uncertain. The end of the DNA is better explained by TRBJ2-7, so the J call may be wrong. This CDR3 region has 13 residues. Germline CDR1 reads MNHEY; CDR2 reads SMNVEV (reference sequence).

V and J are TRBV19 and TRBJ1-5; 8 positions agree with TRBD1. The CDR3 covers 15 residues. The V gene's germline CDR1 is LNHDA and CDR2 SQIVND (reference sequence). Losses at the gene ends were 1 base for V and 6 bases for J; bases not matched to a gene: 5. CDR3 in amino acids: CASSIGPGGGQPQHF. The CDR3 DNA sequence: TGTGCCAGTAGTATAGGGCCAGGGGGCGGTCAGCCCCAGCATTTT.

This clone was counted a few times. The gene calls are TRBV19 and TRBJ2-6; 7 nucleotides line up with TRBD1. V dropped 8 bases and J dropped 0; count of bases not matched to a gene: 7. The CDR3 spans 16 residues. Looked up from germline, CDR1 is LNHDA and CDR2 is SQIVND (reference sequence). The CDR3 DNA reads as TGTGCCAGTGGAACACGACAGGGCTCTGGGGCCAACGTCCTGACTTTC. It translates to CASGTRQGSGANVLTF.

The chain couples TRBV7-6 to TRBJ2-3, with D possibly matching TRBD2 (6 bases). Germline-derived CDR1 and CDR2 are SGHVS and FNYEAQ. The CDR3 length is 17 residues. Trimming pared 0 bases from V and 1 base from J, leaving 14 bases between. Written as DNA, the CDR3 is TGTGCCAGCAGCTTAGCCCAGGCGGGAATCCGCACAGATACGCAGTATTTT. This encodes CASSLAQAGIRTDTQYF.

This clone came up a few times. The chain links TRBV7-9 to TRBJ2-2; TRBD1 matches 9 bases. The CDR3 is made up of 17 amino acids. From germline, CDR1 is SEHNR and CDR2 FQNEAQ (reference sequence). Losses at the gene ends were 4 bases for V and 7 bases for J; bases not matched to a gene: 13. CDR3: CASSSVLGQGVYGELFF. DNA of the CDR3: TGTGCCAGCAGCTCGGTTTTGGGACAGGGTGTATACGGGGAGCTGTTTTTT. Full variable domain (outside the CDR3, taken from reference TRBV7-9 and TRBJ2-2): DTGVSQNPRHKITKRGQNVTFRCDPISEHNRLYWYRQTLGQGPEFLTYFQNEAQLEKSRLLSDRFSAERPKGSFSTLEIQRTEQGDSAMYLCASSSVLGQGVYGELFFGEGSRLTVL.

The chain joins TRBV6-6 to TRBJ1-1; a weak D match, TRBD1 (6 bases). Germline V gene sequence: CDR1 MNHNY, CDR2 SVGAGI (reference sequence). This CDR3 has 15 amino acids. The V and J ends lost 0 bases and 4 bases respectively, with 12 bases between them. The CDR3 DNA follows: TGTGCCAGCAGTTACTCAGGGGGTGAGGTCACTGAAGCTTTCTTT. Protein: CASSYSGGEVTEAFF.

This rearrangement joins TRBV5-1 to TRBJ1-6; D unclear. Germline V gives CDR1 SGHRS, CDR2 YFSETQ. With 3 bases removed from V and 10 bases from J, the gap between germline ends came to 11 bases. CDR3 length equals 13 residues. The chain's CDR3 is CASSWALESPLHF. CDR3 DNA sequence: TGCGCCAGCAGCTGGGCCCTCGAATCACCCCTCCACTTT.

The V gene is TRBV6-4, the J gene TRBJ2-7, with D possibly matching TRBD1 (6 bases). Per germline, CDR1 MRHNA and CDR2 SNTAGT. Trimming left V 3 bases short and J 2 bases short, with 17 bases between. CDR3 length: 16 residues. CDR3 residues: CASSEWGPGGAYEQYF. The CDR3 DNA reads as TGTGCCAGCAGTGAATGGGGGCCAGGAGGCGCCTACGAGCAGTACTTC.

The CDR3 sequence: CASSQGQSYEQYF. The DNA for the CDR3 is TGTGCCAGCAGCCAAGGACAGTCCTACGAGCAGTACTTC. The chain joins TRBV14 to TRBJ2-7; weak D call: TRBD1 (5 bases). The CDR3 runs to 13 residues. The germline gives CDR1 SGHDN, CDR2 FVKESK. The V end lost 1 base, the J end lost 1 base, and 5 bases lay between the germline ends.

This clone was detected only once. The chain carries TRBV28 and TRBJ1-5, with D possibly TRBD1 on 5 matching bases. This CDR3 contains 15 residues. The V gene lost 2 bases and the J gene lost 5 bases, with 13 bases spanning the gap. Per the germline V gene, CDR1 is MDHEN and CDR2 is SYDVKM. In DNA form, the CDR3 reads TGTGCCAGCAGTTTAGGGGACTGGTTGGATCAGCCCCAGCATTTT. Translated, it gives CASSLGDWLDQPQHF.

This clone has more than one count but fewer than ten. This rearrangement joins TRBV19 to TRBJ2-5, with 7 bases matching TRBD1. This CDR3 contains 13 residues. V was clipped by 5 bases and J by 4 bases; unmatched bases: 4. Germline V gene lookup returns CDR1 LNHDA and CDR2 SQIVND (reference sequence). The CDR3 here is CASSVNRGETQYF. CDR3 nucleotide sequence: TGTGCCAGTAGTGTAAACAGGGGAGAGACCCAGTACTTC.

The gene calls are TRBV10-1 and TRBJ1-6; 11 positions agree with TRBD1. The CDR3 contains 15 residues. V shed 6 bases and J 9 bases; nucleotides not matched to a gene: 7. CDR1 is WNHNN and CDR2 is SYGVQD in the germline V gene (reference sequence). For the CDR3, the DNA is TGCGCCAGCAGCGAGGGACAGGGGGTCGGTTCACCCCTCCACTTT. Translated: CASSEGQGVGSPLHF.

The CDR3 spells CASSPLPFQGTNEKLFF. CDR3 in DNA: TGTGCCAGCTCACCTCTTCCATTCCAGGGGACTAATGAAAAACTGTTTTTT. The rearrangement uses TRBV18 and TRBJ1-4; tentative D call: TRBD1 (6 bases). In germline, CDR1 is KGHSH, CDR2 LQKENI. The ends were cut back, 3 bases at V and 2 bases at J, with 16 bases in the middle. The CDR3 has 17 residues.

The DNA for the CDR3 is TGTGCCAGCAGACCAGGCGAGGGGACAGCCTCTGGAAACACCATATATTTT. It yields the protein CASRPGEGTASGNTIYF. The V gene is TRBV5-4, the J gene TRBJ1-3, with 7 bases identical to TRBD1. After removal of 5 bases from V and 0 bases from J, the junction contained 11 bases not matched to a gene. The CDR3 consists of 17 residues. The germline CDR1 and CDR2 sequences are SGHNT and YYREEE (reference sequence). Together with reference TRBV5-4 and TRBJ1-3, the CDR3 gives the full variable domain: ETGVTQSPTHLIKTRGQQVTLRCSSQSGHNTVSWYQQALGQGPQFIFQYYREEENGRGNFPPRFSGLQFPNYSSELNVNALELDDSALYLCASRPGEGTASGNTIYFGEGSWLTVV.

This chain uses TRBV5-1 with TRBJ2-7, with 10 bases aligning to TRBD1. V was pared by 4 bases and J by 3 bases, with 4 bases of the junction left unmatched. CDR3 size: 14 residues. CDR1 and CDR2 from the germline V gene are SGHRS and YFSETQ. The CDR3 spells CASSIGTGDYEQYF. In nucleotides, the CDR3 is TGCGCCAGCAGCATCGGGACAGGGGACTACGAGCAGTACTTC.

This clone was observed a single time. V gene TRBV25-1 combines with J gene TRBJ2-3, with TRBD2 identical over 8 bases. Germline assignment: CDR1 MGHDK and CDR2 SYGVNS. The CDR3 is made up of 15 amino acids. Trimming cost V 5 bases and J 2 bases; bases outside gene matches: 6. The DNA of the CDR3 is TGTGCCAGCAGTACAAGCGGGGGTCACACAGATACGCAGTATTTT. Encoded protein: CASSTSGGHTDTQYF. Full variable domain (missing parts from reference TRBV25-1 and TRBJ2-3): EADIYQTPRYLVIGTGKKITLECSQTMGHDKMYWYQQDPGMELHLIHYSYGVNSTEKGDLSSESTVSRIRTEHFPLTLESARPSHTSQYLCASSTSGGHTDTQYFGPGTRLTVL.